Below, 20 T cell receptor beta chains from the same sample are listed, as sequenced in a study of T cells in Graves' hyperthyroidism and ophthalmopathy. The TCR beta CDR3 regions underwent amplification using RNA transcripts as the source. The study used the HTBI primer set for a first-round RT-PCR of the TCR CDR3. TCRdb re-analysed the multiplex PCR reads in MiXCR, keeping a single row per CDR3 protein. The data show fewer than 400,000 distinct CDR3 sequences, 20% to 25% seen once. What was sequenced was blood. All receptors come from a man aged 50-59 years with Graves' hyperthyroidism.

This clonotype was seen a handful of times. The CDR3 coding sequence is TGTGCCAGCAGCTTAGCGCGTCAGGGCGGTCAGCCCCAGCATTTT. Translating gives CASSLARQGGQPQHF. This chain links TRBV7-8 with TRBJ1-5, with D perhaps matching TRBD1 (5 bases). The CDR3 covers 15 residues. V gave up 0 bases and J gave up 6 bases, with 12 bases separating them. Germline CDR1 and CDR2: SGHVS and FQNEAQ.

The chain recombines TRBV3-1 with TRBJ2-5, with TRBD2 matching 7 bases. The trim removed 5 bases at V and 2 bases at J, leaving 8 bases unmatched. The V gene's germline CDR1 is LGHDT and CDR2 YNNKEL (reference sequence). The CDR3 is made up of 15 amino acids. CDR3 sequence (DNA): TGTGCCAGCAGCTGGGGGGGTGCGACTCAAGAGACCCAGTACTTC. This encodes CASSWGGATQETQYF.

The rearrangement uses TRBV24-1 and TRBJ1-5; no clear D gene. The germline V gene encodes CDR1 KGHDR and CDR2 SFDVKD. Trimming cost V 3 bases and J 5 bases, with 4 bases left between them. This CDR3 is built from 12 residues. The CDR3 sequence is CATSDQDQPQHF. DNA for the CDR3: TGTGCCACCAGTGATCAGGATCAGCCCCAGCATTTT.

This clonotype was seen at least ten times. V gene TRBV2 combines with J gene TRBJ2-2, with TRBD1 as a possible D gene (6 bases). Trimming took off 7 bases at V and 1 base at J, with 13 bases between the two ends. This CDR3 has 15 amino acids. CDR1 and CDR2 (germline): SNHLY, FYNNEI. CDR3 DNA sequence: TGTGCCAGCACTGGGACACCGGGGAACACCGGGGAGCTGTTTTTT. This translates into CASTGTPGNTGELFF.

The rearrangement joins TRBV7-2 to TRBJ2-6, with a weak D call TRBD1 (5 bases). This CDR3 region has 16 residues. Trimming took 5 bases from V and 0 from J, leaving 11 bases between them. Germline CDR1 is SGHTA and CDR2 is FQGNSA. CDR3 in DNA: TGTGCCAGCAGCCGAAGGGGTAGCTCTGGGGCCAACGTCCTGACTTTC. This sequence encodes CASSRRGSSGANVLTF. Together with reference TRBV7-2 and TRBJ2-6, the CDR3 gives the full variable domain: GAGVSQSPSNKVTEKGKDVELRCDPISGHTALYWYRQSLGQGLEFLIYFQGNSAPDKSGLPSDRFSAERTGGSVSTLTIQRTQQEDSAVYLCASSRRGSSGANVLTFGAGSRLTVL.

This clonotype appeared a few times. V is TRBV5-1 and J is TRBJ2-2; D is uncertain. Germline CDR1 reads SGHRS; CDR2 reads YFSETQ. The CDR3 contains 14 residues. V dropped 0 bases and J dropped 6 bases, with 9 bases sitting between them. The CDR3 here is CASSLGLPPGELFF. The CDR3 DNA reads TGCGCCAGCAGCTTGGGACTTCCCCCCGGGGAGCTGTTTTTT.

The chain couples TRBV5-6 to TRBJ1-4; D is undetermined. Germline CDR1 and CDR2: SGHDT and YYEEEE. The CDR3 covers 14 residues. V was clipped by 1 base and J by 8 bases, with 12 bases between them. The CDR3 coding sequence is TGTGCCAGCAGCTTGTACCGCGGGGTCGAAAAACTGTTTTTT. Amino acids: CASSLYRGVEKLFF.

The rearrangement links TRBV19 to TRBJ2-7; no clear D. Germline V gene lookup returns CDR1 LNHDA and CDR2 SQIVND (reference sequence). V was cut by 1 base and J by 1 base, with 5 bases left in between. This CDR3 contains 13 residues. The CDR3 region is CASSIGFSYEQYF. The CDR3 region has the DNA TGTGCCAGTAGTATAGGATTTTCCTACGAGCAGTACTTC.

In this sample, this clonotype turned up many times. The V and J genes are TRBV19 and TRBJ2-1, with TRBD2 matching over 10 bases. V was pared by 4 bases and J by 7 bases, with 4 bases of the junction left unmatched. CDR1 and CDR2 from the germline V gene are LNHDA and SQIVND (reference sequence). This CDR3 region has 14 residues. CDR3 loop: CASSRGTSENEQFF. In nucleotides, the CDR3 is TGTGCCAGTAGTAGGGGGACTAGCGAGAATGAGCAGTTCTTC.

This clonotype was detected a few times. The chain is built from TRBV5-1 and TRBJ2-5, with TRBD2 matching 7 bases. V shed 3 bases and J 6 bases; nucleotides not matched to a gene: 8. The CDR3 is 14 amino acids. Germline V CDR1 and CDR2: SGHRS, YFSETQ. The CDR3 reads CASSSLAVGKTQYF. The CDR3 coding sequence is TGCGCCAGCAGCTCCCTAGCGGTGGGGAAGACCCAGTACTTC.

The V call is TRBV6-1, the J call TRBJ2-7, with 12 bases identical to TRBD2. The junction had 8 bases not matched to a gene; V was cut back by 6 bases and J by 5 bases. This CDR3 contains 15 residues. Germline V gene lookup returns CDR1 MNHNS and CDR2 SASEGT. For the CDR3, the DNA is TGTGCCAGCAGGCAGGGACTAGCGGGCTGGGACGAGCAGTACTTC. Amino acid sequence: CASRQGLAGWDEQYF.

The V and J genes are TRBV2 and TRBJ2-2; 7 bases are a match to TRBD1. V trimming: 8 bases; J trimming: 0 bases; junction bases outside the gene matches: 6. This CDR3 is built from 15 residues. The V gene's germline CDR1 is SNHLY and CDR2 FYNNEI. CDR3 in amino acids: CASAGQVSNTGELFF. CDR3 nucleotides: TGTGCCAGCGCAGGACAGGTGTCGAACACCGGGGAGCTGTTTTTT.

V gene TRBV10-3 combines with J gene TRBJ1-1, with TRBD1 identical over 7 bases. There are 15 residues in the CDR3. Looked up from germline, CDR1 is ENHRY and CDR2 is SYGVKD. The junction had 7 bases not matched to a gene; V was cut back by 6 bases and J by 0 bases. DNA for the CDR3: TGTGCCATCAGAAGGGACAGAGACATGAACACTGAAGCTTTCTTT. It yields the protein CAIRRDRDMNTEAFF.

This clonotype was detected many times. The CDR3 loop reads CASSLTGQGGYTF. In DNA form, the CDR3 reads TGTGCCAGCAGCTTAACGGGACAGGGTGGCTACACCTTC. The rearrangement joins TRBV7-3 to TRBJ1-2; 9 bases line up with TRBD1. The CDR3 has 13 residues. V lost 0 bases, J lost 7 bases, and 0 bases stayed unmatched. Germline CDR1 and CDR2: SGHTA and FQGTGA. Using reference TRBV7-3 and TRBJ1-2 for the parts outside the CDR3, the full variable domain is GAGVSQTPSNKVTEKGKYVELRCDPISGHTALYWYRQSLGQGPEFLIYFQGTGAADDSGLPNDRFFAVRPEGSVSTLKIQRTERGDSAVYLCASSLTGQGGYTFGSGTRLTVV.

As regards this clonotype: This could be a read error, since a much larger clone is one nucleotide away. The CDR3 does not end in the conserved phenylalanine or tryptophan, so this is likely a read error. This chain uses TRBV20-1 with TRBJ2-7; 7 bases are a match to TRBD1. The germline V gene has CDR1 DFQATT and CDR2 SNEGSKA (reference sequence). The V and J ends lost 7 bases and 3 bases, in that order; junction bases with no gene match: 3. The CDR3 is 11 amino acids. For the CDR3, the DNA is TGCAGTGTGGGACAGAGCTACGAGCAGTACTCC. Translated, it gives CSVGQSYEQYS.

The chain is built from TRBV28 and TRBJ2-5; no definite D call. There are 16 residues in the CDR3. The V gene's germline CDR1 is MDHEN and CDR2 SYDVKM. Between the trimmed V and J ends, which lost 0 bases and 5 bases, there was a span of 16 bases. The CDR3 DNA reads as TGTGCCAGCAGTTTATGGGGCAGCGCCCGCAAGGAGACCCAGTACTTC. Translated, it gives CASSLWGSARKETQYF.

The table lists this clonotype with many counts. For the CDR3, the DNA is TGTGCCAGCAGTAAGACAGCGAACACTGAAGCTTTCTTT. This encodes CASSKTANTEAFF. The chain carries TRBV2 and TRBJ1-1; perhaps TRBD1 as D (5 bases). Germline lookup yields CDR1 SNHLY and CDR2 FYNNEI. CDR3 length: 13 amino acids. The V end lost 5 bases, the J end lost 1 base, and 8 bases lay between the germline ends.

The V call is TRBV19, the J call TRBJ1-1; TRBD1 might be the D (6 bases). Trimming left V 6 bases short and J 1 base short, with 12 bases between. CDR3 length: 14 amino acids. Germline assignment: CDR1 LNHDA and CDR2 SQIVND (reference sequence). CDR3 region: CASSTGLWNTEAFF. Written as DNA, the CDR3 is TGTGCCAGTAGCACAGGGCTTTGGAACACTGAAGCTTTCTTT. Full variable domain (missing parts from reference TRBV19 and TRBJ1-1): DGGITQSPKYLFRKEGQNVTLSCEQNLNHDAMYWYRQDPGQGLRLIYYSQIVNDFQKGDIAEGYSVSREKKESFPLTVTSAQKNPTAFYLCASSTGLWNTEAFFGQGTRLTVV.

This clonotype has ten or more counts. The V call is TRBV20-1, the J call TRBJ2-7; a possible D gene is TRBD2 (5 bases). Germline CDR1 and CDR2: DFQATT and SNEGSKA (reference sequence). The CDR3 is made up of 14 amino acids. V lost 3 bases, J lost 0 bases, and 12 bases lay in between. This CDR3 is CSASLDFPSYEQYF. CDR3 in DNA: TGCAGTGCTAGCTTGGACTTTCCCTCCTACGAGCAGTACTTC.

This clonotype was recorded many times. The chain is built from TRBV3-1 and TRBJ1-1; D unclear. This CDR3 has 13 residues. Germline assignment: CDR1 LGHDT and CDR2 YNNKEL (reference sequence). With 1 base removed from V and 7 bases from J, the gap between germline ends came to 10 bases. CDR3 sequence: CASSQASLGEAFF. CDR3 nucleotides: TGTGCCAGCAGCCAAGCCAGTCTGGGTGAAGCTTTCTTT.